This T cell receptor beta chain was documented in a study of monozygotic twins with inflammatory bowel disease. The CDR3 sequence is 13 residues long. Germline V CDR1 and CDR2: SGHTA, FQGTGA. An amount of about 3,400 ng of total RNA was used for each TCR library. Template-switch reactions added UMIs with a 6-nucleotide sample barcode. For both chains, the TCRalpha and TCRbeta cDNA went through two nested PCRs of 16 and 9 cycles. From the 5' RACE reads, TCRdb lists one entry per CDR3 protein and no DNA. The repertoire shows just over 300,000 distinct CDR3 sequences; the top ten hold 5.5% to 6.5%. J is TRBJ1-1 and V is TRBV7-3; TCRdb's D call, TRBD1, is unchecked because there is no DNA. The sequence was collected from a human donor with ulcerative colitis or Crohn's disease, or a healthy co-twin of an affected twin (not recorded which). Material: blood. CDR3: CASSFRPDREAFF. Drawing the rest from reference TRBV7-3 and TRBJ1-1, the complete variable domain is GAGVSQTPSNKVTEKGKYVELRCDPISGHTALYWYRQSLGQGPEFLIYFQGTGAADDSGLPNDRFFAVRPEGSVSTLKIQRTERGDSAVYLCASSFRPDREAFFGQGTRLTVV.